The present entry profiles one T cell receptor (beta chain) with its context. No antigen is known for it. The record has no base qualities; no much larger clone is one base away. For repertoire sequencing, TCR beta CDR3 regions were amplified from RNA transcripts. The first round was an RT-PCR using HTBI primers with the Qiagen OneStep RT-PCR kit, and this first round was followed by a second-round multiplex PCR, then size selection and purification. Libraries were sequenced paired-end with 100 bp reads on an Illumina HiSeq2000. The paper's data handling went like this. Reads were processed with SOAPnuke, discarding reads with adapters, uncalled bases, mean Phred below 15, or no exact constant-primer or identifier match. COPE v1.2.5 was used to merge the high-quality paired reads. Unique nucleotide sequences were defined as clonotypes and aligned to IMGT TRB V, D and J references using MiTCR v1.1. The analysis was limited to V-J combinations with a frequency above 0.0001, which together covered 98% to 99.2% of repertoires. For each V-J combination, a TCR clonal expansion and chaos score was defined as F50 clonal expansion divided by the chaos observed in the TCRdist matrix. Welch's t-statistics and random forest were used to reduce features to about a dozen V-J combinations, which were fed into a naive Bayes classifier. The Morisita-Horn index was used to measure how similar the thyroid and blood repertoires were. TCRdb ran its own pipeline on the public reads, namely fastp trimming at Q25 and MiXCR clone calling, and kept in-frame beta chains. Rows with one shared CDR3 protein collapse into an entry with the most common genes and DNA. TCRdb, not the authors, supplied the V and J calls. The sample contains about 230,000 distinct CDR3 sequences, 45% of them found a single time. Jointly, the top ten make up roughly 50% of the sample.

V drops 5 bases and J drops 3 bases, leaving 17 bases in between. The CDR3 measures 15 amino acids from cysteine to phenylalanine. The entry retains the CDR3 DNA only, 45 bases that are in frame from base 1. The CDR1 and CDR2 encoded by the germline V gene are SGHTA and FQGNSA. This sample was taken from a study of Graves' ophthalmopathy and Graves' hyperthyroidism (dated by TCRdb to 2017 to 2018). A note on the overall study: Peripheral blood was collected before any treatment was given, at the time of initial diagnosis. TCR beta repertoire signatures were used to distinguish Graves' ophthalmopathy from Graves' hyperthyroidism and to predict progression to ophthalmopathy. In total, 135 blood samples were TCR-sequenced: 40 to 45 ophthalmopathy, some 75 hyperthyroidism and roughly 17 hyperthyroidism-to-ophthalmopathy patients. To explore V-J signatures that distinguish ophthalmopathy from hyperthyroidism, a discovery set of roughly 98 patients was enrolled, made up of under 50 with ophthalmopathy and some 60 with stable hyperthyroidism. The independent validation cohort included under 20 hyperthyroidism patients plus 17 patients who later progressed from hyperthyroidism to ophthalmopathy. T-cell repertoires of thyroid tissue and blood were compared in over 5 hyperthyroidism patients. Following sampling, methimazole starting at 30 mg daily was administered to hyperthyroidism patients, and high-dose intravenous methylprednisolone was administered to ophthalmopathy patients.

Patients with ophthalmopathy had moderately to severely active disease, with a Clinical Activity Score of 3 or more, a NOSPECS grade of 4 or more, and a disease duration of less than 3 months. Patients with other autoimmune diseases, uncontrolled infections, pregnancy or lactation were excluded. Diagnosis was based on clinical symptoms, serum thyroxine, TRAb, thyroid ultrasound and orbital computed tomography. Ficoll-Paque density gradient centrifugation was used to isolate PBMCs from around 10 ml of fresh peripheral blood. Total RNA was extracted with Trizol reagent and quality-checked on an Agilent 2100 Bioanalyzer. The full study reports these points: In cross-validation, the 13-signature model distinguished ophthalmopathy from stable hyperthyroidism with around 90% sensitivity and approximately 81% specificity, while in the test set the corresponding values were approximately 79% and 70%. Sample size was not predetermined statistically, and investigators were not blinded to group allocation. Most expanded thyroid clonotypes with a frequency above 0.001 also appeared in blood, which suggests that blood repertoires may reflect the immune response in the thyroid. In validation, the model predicted ophthalmopathy progression with more than 70% sensitivity and roughly 78% specificity; roughly 11 predicted patients were CT-confirmed with GO in a median of approximately six months.

The receptor's source is an adult man with Graves' ophthalmopathy. Sequenced material: peripheral blood. Recombination joined TRBV7-2 with TRBJ2-7, with no reliable assignment of the D segment. The DNA is as follows: TGTGCCAGCAGCCAAGGGCCAGGCCTAGTCTACGAGCAGTACTTC. Its coded protein is CASSQGPGLVYEQYF.